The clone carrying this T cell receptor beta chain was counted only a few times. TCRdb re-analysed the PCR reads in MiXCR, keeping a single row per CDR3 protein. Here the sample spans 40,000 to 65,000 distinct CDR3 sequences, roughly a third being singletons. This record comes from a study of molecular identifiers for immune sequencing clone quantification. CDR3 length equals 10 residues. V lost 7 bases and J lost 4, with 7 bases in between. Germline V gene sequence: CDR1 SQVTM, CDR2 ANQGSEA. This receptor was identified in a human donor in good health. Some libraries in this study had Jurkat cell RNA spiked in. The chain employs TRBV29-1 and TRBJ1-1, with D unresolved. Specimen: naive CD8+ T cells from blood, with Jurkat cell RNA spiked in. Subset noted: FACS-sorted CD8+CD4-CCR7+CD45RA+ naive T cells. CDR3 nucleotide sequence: TGCAGCGCCCTCGGCACTGAAGCTTTCTTT. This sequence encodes CSALGTEAFF.